The 21 T cell receptor beta chains listed next were all sequenced from one sample in a study of CD8+ T cells in alopecia areata. The sequencing template was cDNA reverse transcribed from extracted RNA. The method was immunoSEQ multiplex PCR; TCRdb's version includes in-frame clones alone and lacks a portion of them. This repertoire shows about 74,000 clones, around 29% found once; its top ten account for around 14%. Treatment in this sample: oral pan-JAK inhibitor, 5-10 mg twice daily. Sequences were derived from CD8+ T cells sorted from blood, sampled at week 4, from a patient treated with tofacitinib. These receptors were taken from a human donor with alopecia areata.

The rearrangement joins TRBV7-8 to TRBJ2-5; 7 nucleotides match TRBD2. CDR3 length: 15 amino acids. Germline CDR1 reads SGHVS; CDR2 reads FQNEAQ. Losses at the gene ends were 1 base for V and 5 bases for J; bases not matched to a gene: 7. For the CDR3, the DNA is TGTGCCAGCAGCTTAGAGGCGAGCGGGGACGAGACCCAGTACTTC. It codes for CASSLEASGDETQYF. The variable domain in full, with the rest retrieved from reference TRBV7-8 and TRBJ2-5, is GAGVSQSPRYKVAKRGQDVALRCDPISGHVSLFWYQQALGQGPEFLTYFQNEAQLDKSGLPSDRFFAERPEGSVSTLKIQRTQQEDSAVYLCASSLEASGDETQYFGPGTRLLVL.

This clone was detected only a few times. The rearrangement joins TRBV18 to TRBJ2-7; no definite D call. The CDR3 is 15 residues long. CDR1 is KGHSH, CDR2 LQKENI, per germline. The V end lost 5 bases, the J end lost 6 bases, and 20 bases lay between the germline ends. The CDR3 DNA follows: TGTGCCAGCTCATCCTCTCTTGCGACCCCGCCCGAGCAGTACTTC. Translating gives CASSSSLATPPEQYF.

This chain joins TRBV29-1 and TRBJ2-5; D is perhaps TRBD1 (5 bases). The germline CDR1 and CDR2 sequences are SQVTM and ANQGSEA. Trimming pared 6 bases from V and 3 bases from J, leaving 11 bases between. The CDR3 covers 12 residues. CDR3 nucleotides: TGCAGCGTGGCTGAAGGGGAAGAGACCCAGTACTTC. Translating it yields CSVAEGEETQYF.

The chain recombines TRBV9 with TRBJ1-2; TRBD1 matches 8 bases. V trimming: 3 bases; J trimming: 6 bases; junction bases outside the gene matches: 4. There are 13 residues in the CDR3. CDR1 is SGDLS and CDR2 is YYNGEE in the germline V gene. The CDR3 nucleotides are TGTGCCAGCAGCGCCCGGACAGGGAATGGCTACACCTTC. It is translated as CASSARTGNGYTF.

This chain uses TRBV7-9 with TRBJ2-3, with TRBD2 as a possible D gene (6 bases). The CDR3 covers 16 residues. The V end lost 5 bases, the J end lost 4 bases, and 19 bases lay between the germline ends. CDR1 is SEHNR, CDR2 FQNEAQ, per germline (reference sequence). The CDR3 loop reads CASSPRLDVAPDTQYF. The CDR3 DNA reads as TGTGCCAGCAGCCCCCGACTAGACGTCGCCCCAGATACGCAGTATTTT.

This clone was recorded only once. The J gene is TRBJ2-1, the V gene TRBV9; TRBD1 agrees at 9 bases. The CDR3 loop spans 14 amino acids. Germline CDR1 and CDR2: SGDLS and YYNGEE. V shed 7 bases, J shed 5 bases, and the junction held 7 bases outside the gene matches. The CDR3 region has the DNA TGTGCCAGCGGGACCGGGACAGGGCACAATGAGCAGTTCTTC. Translation gives CASGTGTGHNEQFF.

This clone was observed a few times. The chain carries TRBV4-1 and TRBJ2-7; TRBD1 agrees at 9 bases. The CDR3 loop spans 15 amino acids. The germline V gene has CDR1 MGHRA and CDR2 YSYEKL. Trimming at V came to 6 bases and at J to 4 bases, leaving 10 bases not matched to a gene. The CDR3 bases are TGCGCCAGCAGACTAACCGGGACAGGGAGATACGAGCAGTACTTC. This gives the protein CASRLTGTGRYEQYF.

The count of this clone is one. V is TRBV27 and J is TRBJ2-1; TRBD2 aligns across 11 bases. Germline V gene sequence: CDR1 MNHEY, CDR2 SMNVEV (reference sequence). The ends lost 2 bases at V and 7 bases at J; junction bases unmatched: 4. The CDR3 is 15 amino acids. The DNA for the CDR3 is TGTGCCAGCAGTTTAGGGACTAGCGGTGGGAATGAGCAGTTCTTC. Translating gives CASSLGTSGGNEQFF.

The chain recombines TRBV29-1 with TRBJ2-6; D might be TRBD1 (7 bases). This CDR3 is 15 amino acids long. Germline loops: CDR1 SQVTM, CDR2 ANQGSEA. V shed 6 bases and J shed 2 bases, with 14 bases lying between them. Here the CDR3 reads CSVLDREAGANVLTF. The CDR3 DNA reads TGCAGCGTCCTAGACAGGGAGGCTGGGGCCAACGTCCTGACTTTC.

A note on this clone: The junction departs from germline at one end; a sequencing error may be responsible. The chain links TRBV29-1 to TRBJ2-7; TRBD2 matches at 12 bases. This CDR3 is 12 amino acids long. Germline V gene sequence: CDR1 SQVTM, CDR2 ANQGSEA. The CDR3 region is CSVEGLAGGLNF. CDR3 DNA: TGCAGCGTTGAAGGCCTAGCGGGAGGGCTAAACTTC.

V usage is TRBV15 and J usage is TRBJ2-7, with D possibly TRBD2 on 6 matching bases. Germline V gene data show CDR1 as LNHNV and CDR2 as YYDKDF (reference sequence). Trimming took off 0 bases at V and 0 bases at J, with 9 bases between the two ends. This CDR3 has 15 residues. This CDR3 reads CATSRDLASSYEQYF. DNA for the CDR3: TGTGCCACCAGCAGAGATCTAGCGTCCTCCTACGAGCAGTACTTC.

This clone qualifies as medium-sized. V and J are TRBV18 and TRBJ2-7; 7 bases are a match to TRBD2. V dropped 1 base and J dropped 2; count of bases not matched to a gene: 5. Germline V CDR1 and CDR2: KGHSH, LQKENI. This CDR3 region has 15 residues. The CDR3 DNA follows: TGTGCCAGCTCACCACGAGGGAGGGGAGCCTACGAGCAGTACTTC. It encodes CASSPRGRGAYEQYF.

CDR3 nucleotide sequence: TGTGCCAGCAGAGGAACGGGGTTAGAGGGCTACACCTTC. Its protein is CASRGTGLEGYTF. This chain joins TRBV27 and TRBJ1-2; D gene uncertain. The CDR3 is made up of 13 amino acids. Germline V gene data show CDR1 as MNHEY and CDR2 as SMNVEV (reference sequence). Between the trimmed V and J ends, which lost 6 bases and 8 bases, there was a span of 16 bases.

V gene TRBV6-6 combines with J gene TRBJ2-3, with no clear D. Germline assignment: CDR1 MNHNY and CDR2 SVGAGI (reference sequence). V was clipped by 0 bases and J by 6 bases, with 4 bases between them. The CDR3 runs 12 residues. This CDR3 reads CASSYSLDTQYF. CDR3 in DNA: TGTGCCAGCAGTTACTCATTGGATACGCAGTATTTT.

This chain joins TRBV7-9 and TRBJ2-7; 7 positions match TRBD1. Germline loops: CDR1 SEHNR, CDR2 FQNEAQ (reference sequence). Unmatched junction bases numbered 7, after V lost 5 bases and J lost 6 bases. This CDR3 comprises 13 residues. CDR3 DNA sequence: TGTGCCAGCAGCAGCGACAGGGTTGGCGAGCAGTACTTC. The encoded protein is CASSSDRVGEQYF.

V gene TRBV4-3 combines with J gene TRBJ2-1; D possibly corresponds to TRBD2 (5 bases). V lost 6 bases to trimming and J lost 4 bases, with 16 bases between them. The length of the CDR3 is 15 residues. In germline, CDR1 is LGHNA, CDR2 YSLEER. CDR3 DNA: TGCGCCAGCAGTGTCAAAGGGAGCTCGTACAATGAGCAGTTCTTC. This encodes CASSVKGSSYNEQFF.

The gene calls are TRBV29-1 and TRBJ1-2, with 10 nucleotides matching TRBD1. The CDR3 runs 13 residues. Unmatched junction bases numbered 8, after V lost 6 bases and J lost 7 bases. Per the germline V gene, CDR1 is SQVTM and CDR2 is ANQGSEA. CDR3 sequence: CSVEDRGAGGYTF. CDR3 nucleotides: TGCAGCGTGGAGGACAGGGGGGCTGGTGGCTACACCTTC.

This clone was counted a few times. This chain links TRBV4-1 with TRBJ2-1, with TRBD2 matching over 9 bases. Germline-derived CDR1 and CDR2 are MGHRA and YSYEKL. CDR3 length equals 16 residues. J gave up 5 bases and V 1 base, and 6 bases lay outside the gene matches. The CDR3 here is CASSQVVAGANNEQFF. The CDR3 bases are TGCGCCAGCAGCCAAGTAGTAGCGGGGGCCAACAATGAGCAGTTCTTC.

This clone was seen only a few times. The chain carries TRBV29-1 and TRBJ1-1, with 7 bases aligning to TRBD1. The CDR3 consists of 12 residues. The germline gives CDR1 SQVTM, CDR2 ANQGSEA. The trim removed 4 bases at V and 1 base at J, leaving 0 bases unmatched. Written as DNA, the CDR3 is TGCAGCGTTGGACAGGGGAACACTGAAGCTTTCTTT. Encoded protein: CSVGQGNTEAFF.

This clone showed up just a few times. The chain carries TRBV29-1 and TRBJ1-2; 8 positions match TRBD1. V was pared by 4 bases and J by 7 bases, with 2 bases of the junction left unmatched. The CDR3 contains 11 residues. CDR1 and CDR2 from the germline V gene are SQVTM and ANQGSEA. The CDR3 DNA reads as TGCAGCGTTGCAGGGGGCGGTGGCTACACCTTC. The encoded protein is CSVAGGGGYTF.

This CDR3 is CASGREMRETQYF. DNA for the CDR3: TGTGCCAGCGGTCGGGAAATGAGGGAGACCCAGTACTTC. The chain uses TRBV7-9 and TRBJ2-5; maybe TRBD2 (5 bases). Trimming stripped 8 bases from V and 5 bases from J, with 15 bases between. Germline CDR1 and CDR2: SEHNR and FQNEAQ (reference sequence). This CDR3 has 13 amino acids.